Detailed here is one T cell receptor beta chain. Its antigen is not known. The PCR employed 60 Vbeta primers together with 13 Jbeta primers. Generated by immunoSEQ multiplex PCR, the TCRdb table keeps only in-frame clones and is missing some. The sample has about 83,000 clones, around 81% seen once. The entry originates in a study of cytomegalovirus exposure and HLA in healthy donors. Broader study findings: DRB1 had the most TCR associations and HLA-C the fewest, a later analysis found, with rates varying by HLA locus. Available immune exposure information covered CMV serostatus only. TCR beta V- and J-gene trimming was later associated with a missense DCLRE1C variant.

This CDR3 is built from 16 residues. Trimming removed 2 bases from V and 9 bases from J; junction bases left unmatched: 11. CDR1 and CDR2 (germline): MDHEN, SYDVKM. The sequence was collected from a woman aged 25 to 39 in good health and CMV-seronegative. The V call is TRBV28, the J call TRBJ2-3; 10 positions match TRBD2. Sequenced material: PBMCs. The CDR3: CASSLGASGRERTQYF. CDR3 sequence (DNA): TGTGCCAGCAGTTTAGGGGCTAGCGGGAGAGAGAGGACGCAGTATTTT.